The 9 T cell receptor beta chains below were found in one sample sequenced in a study of blood T cell repertoires in COVID-19. Profiling relied on immunoSEQ multiplex PCR, and the TCRdb table lists in-frame clones only, not all of them. The sample gives around 180,000 clones, about 85% of which show up once; approximately 9.4% is in the top ten. The sequencing sample was made of peripheral blood. Source of these receptors: a woman aged 80 or over with acute or convalescent COVID-19.

J is TRBJ1-1 and V is TRBV6-5; D perhaps matches TRBD1 (5 bases). Germline CDR1 reads MNHEY; CDR2 reads SVGAGI. The CDR3 loop spans 13 amino acids. V was cut by 5 bases and J by 1 base, with 8 bases left in between. In DNA form, the CDR3 reads TGTGCCAGCAGTAACCAGGGGAACACTGAAGCTTTCTTT. Translating gives CASSNQGNTEAFF.

The V and J genes are TRBV9 and TRBJ2-3; no clear D gene. The ends were cut back, 4 bases at V and 5 bases at J, with 5 bases in the middle. CDR3 length equals 11 residues. Germline assignment: CDR1 SGDLS and CDR2 YYNGEE. The CDR3 here is CASSFRDTQYF. DNA for the CDR3: TGTGCCAGCAGCTTTCGAGATACGCAGTATTTT.

This chain joins TRBV4-3 and TRBJ1-4, with TRBD1 identical over 11 bases. Germline V gene lookup returns CDR1 LGHNA and CDR2 YSLEER. Trimming at V came to 4 bases and at J to 8 bases, leaving 3 bases not matched to a gene. The CDR3 is 14 residues long. DNA of the CDR3: TGCGCCAGCAGCCGGGACAGGGGGGGCGAAAAACTGTTTTTT. It encodes CASSRDRGGEKLFF.

This chain joins TRBV4-3 and TRBJ1-2, with D hard to call. Trimming shortened V by 0 bases and J by 8 bases, and 13 bases separated the two germline ends. Germline assignment: CDR1 LGHNA and CDR2 YSLEER. The CDR3 loop spans 14 amino acids. The CDR3 is CASSQDPGSRGYTF. The CDR3 DNA is TGCGCCAGCAGCCAAGATCCAGGCAGTCGCGGCTACACCTTC.

The chain couples TRBV9 to TRBJ1-2, with TRBD1 matching over 7 bases. The J segment lost 1 base and the V segment lost 3 bases, leaving 9 bases of the junction unmatched. This CDR3 comprises 16 residues. Germline V CDR1 and CDR2: SGDLS, YYNGEE. The chain's CDR3 is CASSAAPGQINYGYTF. The DNA of the CDR3 is TGTGCCAGCAGCGCGGCCCCGGGACAGATTAACTATGGCTACACCTTC.

The chain joins TRBV19 to TRBJ1-2; D ambiguous. CDR1 LNHDA and CDR2 SQIVND come from the germline V gene (reference sequence). The V end was cut by 4 bases, the J end by 4 bases, with 10 bases between. This CDR3 comprises 13 residues. CDR3: CASSRHNLYGYTF. CDR3 bases: TGTGCCAGTAGTAGACATAATCTCTATGGCTACACCTTC. Drawing the rest from reference TRBV19 and TRBJ1-2, the complete variable domain is DGGITQSPKYLFRKEGQNVTLSCEQNLNHDAMYWYRQDPGQGLRLIYYSQIVNDFQKGDIAEGYSVSREKKESFPLTVTSAQKNPTAFYLCASSRHNLYGYTFGSGTRLTVV.

The chain couples TRBV18 to TRBJ2-2, with D perhaps matching TRBD1 (7 bases). V shed 3 bases and J shed 0 bases, with 11 bases lying between them. CDR1 is KGHSH, CDR2 LQKENI, per germline. This CDR3 has 16 residues. The CDR3 spells CASSPGGQTNTGELFF. The CDR3, as DNA: TGTGCCAGCTCACCCGGGGGACAGACGAACACCGGGGAGCTGTTTTTT.

The chain has TRBV24-1 and TRBJ1-2; 7 nucleotides agree with TRBD1. Per the germline V gene, CDR1 is KGHDR and CDR2 is SFDVKD. V dropped 2 bases and J dropped 3; count of bases not matched to a gene: 11. This CDR3 region has 17 residues. The CDR3 DNA sequence: TGTGCCACCAGTGATTCCTTACCCGGGGACAGATACTATGGCTACACCTTC. Protein product: CATSDSLPGDRYYGYTF.

The genes are TRBV9 and TRBJ2-2; no firm D call. CDR1 and CDR2 from the germline V gene are SGDLS and YYNGEE. There are 15 residues in the CDR3. Deletions cut 0 bases from V and 6 bases from J, with 12 bases between. The CDR3: CASSVEAASAGELFF. CDR3 nucleotides: TGTGCCAGCAGCGTAGAGGCGGCGTCGGCCGGGGAGCTGTTTTTT.